One and the same sample provided the 18 T cell receptor beta chains below, sequenced in a study of T cell responses to AZD1222 COVID-19 vaccine. This table comes from immunoSEQ multiplex PCR, and its TCRdb copy is limited to in-frame clones, with some not included. This sample yields around 180,000 clones, of which about 91% are seen a single time; about 7.2% belongs to the top ten. Sequences were derived from peripheral blood, sampled on day 0 of AZD1222 vaccination. These receptors all stem from an adult in good health.

V usage is TRBV9 and J usage is TRBJ1-5; 7 positions agree with TRBD1. The CDR3 is made up of 15 amino acids. Germline lookup yields CDR1 SGDLS and CDR2 YYNGEE. J was trimmed by 1 base and V by 4 bases; bases with no gene match: 5. CDR3 nucleotide sequence: TGTGCCAGCAGCCCCTGGGACAGCAGCAATCAGCCCCAGCATTTT. This codes for CASSPWDSSNQPQHF.

This chain uses TRBV18 with TRBJ1-1; perhaps TRBD1 as D (5 bases). V lost 4 bases and J 0 bases, leaving 15 bases between the germline ends. Germline V CDR1 and CDR2: KGHSH, LQKENI. The CDR3 is made up of 16 amino acids. CDR3 coding DNA: TGTGCCAGCTCACAGACTCCGGGACGGATGAACACTGAAGCTTTCTTT. It specifies CASSQTPGRMNTEAFF. The full variable domain, completed using reference TRBV18 and TRBJ1-1, is NAGVMQNPRHLVRRRGQEARLRCSPMKGHSHVYWYRQLPEEGLKFMVYLQKENIIDESGMPKERFSAEFPKEGPSILRIQQVVRGDSAAYFCASSQTPGRMNTEAFFGQGTRLTVV.

V usage is TRBV28 and J usage is TRBJ2-2; D possibly corresponds to TRBD2 (7 bases). Trimming took off 6 bases at V and 5 bases at J, with 19 bases between the two ends. This CDR3 spans 16 amino acids. Germline values: CDR1 MDHEN, CDR2 SYDVKM. The CDR3 sequence is CASSPAGALGTGELFF. DNA of the CDR3: TGTGCCAGCAGCCCCGCGGGGGCATTGGGAACCGGGGAGCTGTTTTTT. The whole variable domain, filled in from reference TRBV28 and TRBJ2-2, reads DVKVTQSSRYLVKRTGEKVFLECVQDMDHENMFWYRQDPGLGLRLIYFSYDVKMKEKGDIPEGYSVSREKKERFSLILESASTNQTSMYLCASSPAGALGTGELFFGEGSRLTVL.

The chain couples TRBV9 to TRBJ1-5; TRBD1 is a possible D gene (5 bases). This CDR3 region has 15 residues. Trimming shortened V by 0 bases and J by 3 bases, and 10 bases separated the two germline ends. Germline lookup yields CDR1 SGDLS and CDR2 YYNGEE. The CDR3: CASSVAVGANQPQHF. CDR3 sequence (DNA): TGTGCCAGCAGCGTAGCTGTTGGGGCCAATCAGCCCCAGCATTTT.

This sequence joins TRBV7-3 and TRBJ2-3; unclear D gene. This CDR3 is built from 14 residues. Germline V CDR1 and CDR2: SGHTA, FQGTGA. V dropped 2 bases and J dropped 2 bases, with 8 bases sitting between them. The CDR3 protein is CASSLRHATDTQYF. In DNA form, the CDR3 reads TGTGCCAGCAGCTTACGACACGCCACAGATACGCAGTATTTT.

V gene TRBV12-3 or TRBV12-4 combines with J gene TRBJ1-2; no definite D call. V lost 5 bases and J 3 bases, leaving 10 bases between the germline ends. This CDR3 is 13 amino acids long. The DNA of the CDR3 is TGTGCCAGCAGTCGAGATTCGGACTATGGCTACACCTTC. This translates into CASSRDSDYGYTF.

The chain uses TRBV27 and TRBJ1-3; no reliable D call. In germline, CDR1 is MNHEY, CDR2 SMNVEV (reference sequence). V shed 7 bases and J shed 0 bases, with 4 bases lying between them. This CDR3 spans 12 amino acids. As DNA, the CDR3 is TGTGCCAGCAAAAGCTCTGGAAACACCATATATTTT. It encodes CASKSSGNTIYF.

This clone has more than one count but fewer than ten. The V call is TRBV19, the J call TRBJ2-2, with 8 bases fitting TRBD1. The CDR3 spans 14 residues. With 4 bases clipped from V and 7 bases from J, the junction kept 5 bases outside the gene matches. Germline CDR1 LNHDA, CDR2 SQIVND (reference sequence). CDR3 region: CASSRTGKGGELFF. CDR3 bases: TGTGCCAGTAGTAGGACAGGGAAGGGCGGGGAGCTGTTTTTT.

This clone showed up just once. The J gene is TRBJ2-1, the V gene TRBV10-3; D not certain. This CDR3 is 12 amino acids long. With 0 bases removed from V and 6 bases from J, the gap between germline ends came to 3 bases. Germline CDR1 and CDR2: ENHRY and SYGVKD. The CDR3 loop is CAISESINEQFF. CDR3 coding DNA: TGTGCCATCAGTGAGTCGATCAATGAGCAGTTCTTC.

This rearrangement joins TRBV19 to TRBJ1-3, with TRBD1 matching over 8 bases. V shed 5 bases, J shed 2 bases, and the junction held 11 bases outside the gene matches. This CDR3 has 17 amino acids. Per the germline V gene, CDR1 is LNHDA and CDR2 is SQIVND (reference sequence). CDR3 in amino acids: CASSAFGQGGTGNTIYF. DNA of the CDR3: TGTGCCAGTAGTGCTTTCGGACAGGGAGGGACTGGAAACACCATATATTTT. The full variable domain, its missing parts supplied by reference TRBV19 and TRBJ1-3, is DGGITQSPKYLFRKEGQNVTLSCEQNLNHDAMYWYRQDPGQGLRLIYYSQIVNDFQKGDIAEGYSVSREKKESFPLTVTSAQKNPTAFYLCASSAFGQGGTGNTIYFGEGSWLTVV.

The chain has TRBV14 and TRBJ1-6; D gene ambiguous. Trimming cost V 1 base and J 10 bases, with 8 bases left between them. This CDR3 has 13 amino acids. CDR1 and CDR2 (germline): SGHDN, FVKESK. The CDR3 is CASSQAYKSPLHF. CDR3 sequence (DNA): TGTGCCAGCAGCCAAGCTTACAAATCACCCCTCCACTTT. The full variable domain, in which reference TRBV14 and TRBJ1-6 provide the parts outside the CDR3, is EAGVTQFPSHSVIEKGQTVTLRCDPISGHDNLYWYRRVMGKEIKFLLHFVKESKQDESGMPNNRFLAERTGGTYSTLKVQPAELEDSGVYFCASSQAYKSPLHFGNGTRLTVT.

The chain uses TRBV12-3 or TRBV12-4 and TRBJ1-2; no firm D call. The CDR3 totals 13 residues. V shed 2 bases and J shed 1 base, with 5 bases lying between them. The CDR3 is CASSLMLNYGYTF. Written as DNA, the CDR3 is TGTGCCAGCAGTTTAATGCTTAACTATGGCTACACCTTC.

The J gene is TRBJ2-5, the V gene TRBV4-2, with 8 bases that match TRBD2. Germline-derived CDR1 and CDR2 are LGHNA and YNFKEQ. The CDR3 consists of 17 residues. This chain's CDR3 is CPPPLGGGGPAWETQYF. CDR3 nucleotide sequence: TGTCCCCCCCCTTTGGGGGGCGGGGGGCCGGCATGGGAGACCCAGTACTTC.

This clone showed up just once. The V call is TRBV7-6, the J call TRBJ2-7; 12 positions agree with TRBD2. There are 15 residues in the CDR3. The V gene's germline CDR1 is SGHVS and CDR2 FNYEAQ. V shed 0 bases, J shed 6 bases, and the junction held 3 bases outside the gene matches. The CDR3 DNA sequence: TGTGCCAGCAGCTTAGCGCCTAGCGGGGGGGCCGAGCAGTACTTC. Translating gives CASSLAPSGGAEQYF.

V gene TRBV9 combines with J gene TRBJ2-5; D is unclear. The CDR3 is made up of 13 amino acids. Trimming shortened V by 3 bases and J by 5 bases, and 11 bases separated the two germline ends. CDR1 is SGDLS and CDR2 is YYNGEE in the germline V gene. CDR3 loop: CASSATSGETQYF. The CDR3 DNA sequence: TGTGCCAGCAGCGCGACATCGGGCGAGACCCAGTACTTC.

As DNA, the CDR3 is TGTGCCGTCCAGGGGGCGGAATATGGCTACACCTTC. Translation gives CAVQGAEYGYTF. The rearrangement links TRBV10-3 to TRBJ1-2; TRBD1 matches 8 bases. Germline lookup yields CDR1 ENHRY and CDR2 SYGVKD. After removal of 11 bases from V and 5 bases from J, the junction contained 7 bases not matched to a gene. This CDR3 region has 12 residues.

The gene calls are TRBV7-7 and TRBJ2-3; TRBD1 is a possible D gene (6 bases). Trimming pared 3 bases from V and 0 bases from J, leaving 13 bases between. The V gene's germline CDR1 is SSHAT and CDR2 FNYEAQ (reference sequence). The CDR3 length is 16 residues. As DNA, the CDR3 is TGTGCCAGCAGCTTCAAGTGGACAGCTAGCACAGATACGCAGTATTTT. Its protein is CASSFKWTASTDTQYF.

The CDR3 DNA follows: TGTGCCAGCAGTGATGCGGAATCCTACGAGCAGTACTTC. It specifies CASSDAESYEQYF. V is TRBV25-1 and J is TRBJ2-7; D is unresolved. Germline V lookup: CDR1 MGHDK, CDR2 SYGVNS. V lost 3 bases and J 1 base, leaving 7 bases between the germline ends. This CDR3 region has 13 residues.